The clone carrying this TCR beta chain was counted ten times or more. Its antigen is not identified. This record belongs to a study of response to subunit inactivated influenza vaccine. Study-wide findings and caveats: Authors suggested few new T cells are recruited by each seasonal influenza vaccination.

TCRdb called the RT-PCR reads again in MiXCR, with one record for every CDR3 protein. The table lists roughly 760,000 distinct CDR3 sequences, 21% of them singletons, with about 10% in the top ten. The CDR3 covers 16 residues. V was pared by 3 bases and J by 4 bases, with 5 bases of the junction left unmatched. Germline CDR1 reads SGHRS; CDR2 reads YFSETQ. The sample in question was PBMCs from blood, obtained roughly 5 days after vaccination. The chain employs TRBV5-1 and TRBJ2-1, with 12 bases that match TRBD2. The receptor was isolated from a man aged 50-60 years who received an inactivated influenza vaccine. The CDR3 DNA is TGCGCCAGCAGCTCGACTAGCGGGGGAGTATACAATGAGCAGTTCTTC. Its translation is CASSSTSGGVYNEQFF.